This entry lists 3 T cell receptor beta chains sequenced from one sample in a study of OX40 agonist ivuxolimab in advanced cancers. Measured with immunoSEQ multiplex PCR; TCRdb has only the in-frame clones, and not every one. The sample consists of around 150,000 clones, 85% to 95% of them appearing once. The material sequenced was CD4+ or CD8+ T cells sorted from blood, taken in a trial of the OX40 agonist ivuxolimab. The receptor set was obtained from an adult with an advanced solid tumor such as melanoma, head and neck, liver or kidney cancer.

Note on this clone: One end of the junction does not line up with germline, which may come from a read error. This chain connects TRBV18 to TRBJ1-1; D is ambiguous. This CDR3 is built from 13 residues. The germline gives CDR1 KGHSH, CDR2 LQKENI. DNA for the CDR3: TGTGTCAGCTCACCCACCGAGAACACTGAAGCTTTCTTT. As protein: CVSSPTENTEAFF.

Points on this clone: This sample also contains other DNA sequences that code for the same CDR3. The chain joins TRBV9 to TRBJ2-2; 8 positions match TRBD1. In germline, CDR1 is SGDLS, CDR2 YYNGEE. Losses at the gene ends were 0 bases for V and 1 base for J; bases not matched to a gene: 2. This CDR3 region has 16 residues. The chain's CDR3 is CASSVGTGLNTGELFF. The CDR3 DNA follows: TGTGCCAGCAGCGTAGGGACAGGGCTGAACACCGGGGAGCTGTTTTTT.

The CDR3 DNA sequence: TGTGCCAGCAGCGCTCCCAGAAGACAGGGTCCCCAAGCTTATGGCTACACCTTC. This encodes CASSAPRRQGPQAYGYTF. The chain links TRBV11-2 to TRBJ1-2; 7 bases agree with TRBD1. Germline values: CDR1 SGHAT, CDR2 FQNNGV. The junction had 20 bases not matched to a gene; V was cut back by 5 bases and J by 5 bases. The CDR3 runs to 18 residues.